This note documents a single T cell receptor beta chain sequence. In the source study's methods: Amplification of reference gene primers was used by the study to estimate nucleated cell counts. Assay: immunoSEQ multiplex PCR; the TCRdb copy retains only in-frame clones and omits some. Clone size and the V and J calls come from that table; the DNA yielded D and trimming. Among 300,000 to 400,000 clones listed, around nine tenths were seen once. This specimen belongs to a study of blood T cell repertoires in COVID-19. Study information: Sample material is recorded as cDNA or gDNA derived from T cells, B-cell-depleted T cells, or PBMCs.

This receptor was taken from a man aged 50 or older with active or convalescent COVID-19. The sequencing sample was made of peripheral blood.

DNA of the CDR3: TGTGCCAGCAGCCATCACGGTTGGACAGGGTCTGATGGCTACACCTTC. Translated: CASSHHGWTGSDGYTF. V usage is TRBV3-1 (or the pseudogene TRBV3-2) and J usage is TRBJ1-2; 8 bases line up with TRBD1. Germline V gene lookup returns CDR1 LGHDT and CDR2 YNNKEL (reference sequence). The ends lost 3 bases at V and 6 bases at J; junction bases unmatched: 12. This CDR3 has 16 amino acids.